The 20 T cell receptor beta chains listed next were all sequenced from one sample in a study of blood T cell repertoires in COVID-19 (dated by TCRdb to about 2020). Libraries were constructed by the immunoSEQ multiplex PCR assay. As stored in TCRdb, this immuneACCESS dataset retains in-frame rearrangements with V and J assigned. A fraction of the clones does not appear; measured against another copy, unresolved V genes explain less than half of the discrepancy, and the remainder lacks a known reason. The sample data list 200,000 to 250,000 clones, and about 91% of these were observed just once. The ten top clones hold 6% to 6.5% of the sample. Sequencing was done on a sample of peripheral blood. The origin of the receptors is a woman younger than 45 with COVID-19, enrolled during active disease.

The chain links TRBV5-4 to TRBJ2-5, with TRBD2 matching 12 bases. V was pared by 1 base and J by 5 bases, with 9 bases of the junction left unmatched. The CDR3 contains 17 residues. The germline V gene encodes CDR1 SGHNT and CDR2 YYREEE (reference sequence). CDR3 nucleotide sequence: TGTGCCAGCAGCTTGCCGTCTAGCGGGAGGGTTCGGGAGACCCAGTACTTC. The encoded protein is CASSLPSSGRVRETQYF.

The chain employs TRBV5-1 and TRBJ2-1; 10 bases are shared with TRBD1. Germline V gene data show CDR1 as SGHRS and CDR2 as YFSETQ. CDR3 length: 14 residues. V shed 4 bases, J shed 6 bases, and the junction held 4 bases outside the gene matches. The chain's CDR3 is CASSRQGAVNEQFF. For the CDR3, the DNA is TGCGCCAGCAGCCGACAGGGGGCGGTCAATGAGCAGTTCTTC.

This chain joins TRBV2 and TRBJ1-6, with 7 nucleotides matching TRBD1. CDR1 and CDR2 (germline): SNHLY, FYNNEI. CDR3 size: 16 residues. Trimming cost V 6 bases and J 5 bases; bases outside gene matches: 10. CDR3 in DNA: TGTGCCAGCAGCCCATCGACAGGGCCTGATAATTCACCCCTCCACTTT. Translation gives CASSPSTGPDNSPLHF.

The rearrangement links TRBV2 to TRBJ2-7; 7 bases fit TRBD1. This CDR3 spans 16 amino acids. In germline, CDR1 is SNHLY, CDR2 FYNNEI. J was trimmed by 4 bases and V by 6 bases; bases with no gene match: 15. The CDR3 sequence is CASSVGTQGLMYEQYV. In nucleotides, the CDR3 is TGTGCCAGCAGCGTCGGGACACAGGGGTTAATGTACGAGCAGTACGTC.

The chain joins TRBV6-5 to TRBJ2-1, with TRBD2 matching over 13 bases. Germline CDR1 and CDR2: MNHEY and SVGAGI. The V segment lost 6 bases and the J segment 4 bases; nucleotides outside the gene matches: 3. The CDR3 has 15 residues. The CDR3 DNA reads TGTGCCAGCAGGTTACTAGCGGGAGGGTACAATGAGCAGTTCTTC. Amino acid sequence: CASRLLAGGYNEQFF.

The chain employs TRBV7-6 and TRBJ2-5, with a weak D call TRBD1 (6 bases). Germline V lookup: CDR1 SGHVS, CDR2 FNYEAQ. The CDR3 spans 16 residues. Trimming removed 0 bases at V and 13 bases at J, with 24 bases between. In DNA form, the CDR3 reads TGTGCCAGCAGCTTAGCGCAATCCAGACAGGCGCGATTCCTGTACTTC. This codes for CASSLAQSRQARFLYF. The full variable domain, rest sourced from reference TRBV7-6 and TRBJ2-5, is GAGVSQSPRYKVTKRGQDVALRCDPISGHVSLYWYRQALGQGPEFLTYFNYEAQQDKSGLPNDRFSAERPEGSISTLTIQRTEQRDSAMYRCASSLAQSRQARFLYFGPGTRLLVL.

The J gene is TRBJ1-2, the V gene TRBV28; D call uncertain. Trimming shortened V by 5 bases and J by 4 bases, and 17 bases separated the two germline ends. The CDR3 is 15 amino acids. Germline values: CDR1 MDHEN, CDR2 SYDVKM. CDR3: CASSGLEEFRYGYTF. CDR3 nucleotides: TGTGCCAGCAGTGGATTGGAGGAATTTCGCTATGGCTACACCTTC.

This sequence joins TRBV11-2 and TRBJ2-1, with 7 bases matching TRBD2. In germline, CDR1 is SGHAT, CDR2 FQNNGV. The CDR3 covers 14 residues. V lost 0 bases and J lost 11; bases outside the gene matches: 7. For the CDR3, the DNA is TGTGCCAGCAGCTTAGATTGGGGGGGACTAAAGCAGTTCTTC. As protein: CASSLDWGGLKQFF.

The CDR3 DNA follows: TGTGCCACCAGTGAAGGGGCCGGGTACACTGAAGCTTTCTTT. It specifies CATSEGAGYTEAFF. The chain employs TRBV24-1 and TRBJ1-1, with TRBD1 as a possible D gene (5 bases). Trimming cost V 4 bases and J 3 bases, with 11 bases left between them. The CDR3 has 14 residues. CDR1 and CDR2 (germline): KGHDR, SFDVKD.

The V gene is TRBV5-1, the J gene TRBJ2-7, with 15 bases identical to TRBD2. V was clipped by 8 bases and J by 6 bases; unmatched bases: 6. CDR3 length equals 14 residues. Germline CDR1 is SGHRS and CDR2 is YFSETQ. The DNA for the CDR3 is TGCGCCAGTGGACTAGCGGGAGGGCCCCCCGAGCAGTACGTC. Translated, it gives CASGLAGGPPEQYV.

The chain links TRBV6-5 to TRBJ1-1; 11 bases agree with TRBD1. CDR3 size: 15 residues. From germline, CDR1 is MNHEY and CDR2 SVGAGI. The J segment lost 1 base and the V segment lost 10 bases, leaving 8 bases of the junction unmatched. The CDR3 DNA reads TGTGCCACCGGACAGGGGGCCGGGCCGAACACTGAAGCTTTCTTT. Protein sequence: CATGQGAGPNTEAFF.

The rearrangement links TRBV7-9 to TRBJ2-1, with TRBD2 identical over 13 bases. This CDR3 spans 15 amino acids. Germline CDR1 is SEHNR and CDR2 is FQNEAQ (reference sequence). Trimming at V came to 2 bases and at J to 7 bases, leaving 2 bases not matched to a gene. In DNA, the CDR3 is TGTGCCAGCAGCTTACCGGGACTAGCGGGAAATGAGCAGTTCTTC. Translation: CASSLPGLAGNEQFF.

The chain combines TRBV9 with TRBJ1-3, with D possibly TRBD1 on 5 matching bases. V shed 3 bases and J shed 0 bases, with 7 bases lying between them. This CDR3 comprises 14 residues. Germline lookup yields CDR1 SGDLS and CDR2 YYNGEE. Written as DNA, the CDR3 is TGTGCCAGCAGCGGACAGAGCTCTGGAAACACCATATATTTT. Translated: CASSGQSSGNTIYF.

In its sample, this clone was seen once. The V call is TRBV10-2, the J call TRBJ1-5; possible D gene TRBD1, 5 bases. Germline CDR1 reads WSHSY; CDR2 reads SAAADI. The ends were cut back, 2 bases at V and 2 bases at J, with 13 bases in the middle. CDR3 size: 16 residues. The CDR3 sequence is CASSEARDLGNQPQHF. CDR3 DNA: TGCGCCAGCAGTGAGGCCAGGGATTTGGGCAATCAGCCCCAGCATTTT.

This clone was detected once. The genes are TRBV11-2 and TRBJ1-4, with 7 bases fitting TRBD1. The CDR3 runs 16 residues. Trimming removed 5 bases from V and 5 bases from J; junction bases left unmatched: 11. Germline CDR1 reads SGHAT; CDR2 reads FQNNGV. Here the CDR3 DNA reads TGTGCCAGCAGCCCGGGCTACAGGGGAGCCAATGAAAAACTGTTTTTT. As protein: CASSPGYRGANEKLFF.

The chain couples TRBV5-1 to TRBJ1-3; 8 bases are shared with TRBD1. The CDR3 totals 15 residues. Germline assignment: CDR1 SGHRS and CDR2 YFSETQ. Trimming removed 4 bases from V and 4 bases from J; junction bases left unmatched: 7. The CDR3 region is CASSSTTGAGNTIYF. In nucleotides, the CDR3 is TGCGCCAGCAGCAGTACGACAGGGGCGGGAAACACCATATATTTT.

V and J are TRBV6-5 and TRBJ1-6, with D maybe TRBD1 (6 bases). V lost 0 bases, J lost 7 bases, and 10 bases lay in between. The CDR3 consists of 15 residues. The germline gives CDR1 MNHEY, CDR2 SVGAGI. CDR3 sequence: CASSYSDRLNSPLHF. The CDR3 coding sequence is TGTGCCAGCAGTTACTCTGACAGGCTGAATTCACCCCTCCACTTT.

In this sample, this clone turned up once. The V gene is TRBV4-1, the J gene TRBJ2-2, with D tentatively TRBD1 (6 bases). V was clipped by 1 base and J by 3 bases, with 12 bases between them. The CDR3 sequence is 16 residues long. Germline-derived CDR1 and CDR2 are MGHRA and YSYEKL. The CDR3 is CASSQVPGQYTGELFF. As DNA, the CDR3 is TGCGCCAGCAGCCAAGTTCCCGGACAGTACACCGGGGAGCTGTTTTTT.

V gene TRBV7-2 combines with J gene TRBJ2-5; 8 bases fit TRBD2. Germline V gene data show CDR1 as SGHTA and CDR2 as FQGNSA. The junction had 5 bases not matched to a gene; V was cut back by 4 bases and J by 4 bases. The CDR3 has 14 residues. CDR3 DNA sequence: TGTGCCAGCAGCTCGGGACTAGGGGGAGAGACCCAGTACTTC. It codes for CASSSGLGGETQYF.

The chain has TRBV27 and TRBJ1-5; 9 bases map to TRBD1. The CDR3 is 19 amino acids. With V trimmed by 5 bases and J by 2 bases, 16 bases remained unmatched. Germline CDR1 is MNHEY and CDR2 is SMNVEV (reference sequence). This chain's CDR3 is CASSPRQGVYGRGNQPQHF. The CDR3 DNA sequence: TGTGCCAGCAGTCCCCGACAGGGGGTTTATGGTCGGGGCAATCAGCCCCAGCATTTT.